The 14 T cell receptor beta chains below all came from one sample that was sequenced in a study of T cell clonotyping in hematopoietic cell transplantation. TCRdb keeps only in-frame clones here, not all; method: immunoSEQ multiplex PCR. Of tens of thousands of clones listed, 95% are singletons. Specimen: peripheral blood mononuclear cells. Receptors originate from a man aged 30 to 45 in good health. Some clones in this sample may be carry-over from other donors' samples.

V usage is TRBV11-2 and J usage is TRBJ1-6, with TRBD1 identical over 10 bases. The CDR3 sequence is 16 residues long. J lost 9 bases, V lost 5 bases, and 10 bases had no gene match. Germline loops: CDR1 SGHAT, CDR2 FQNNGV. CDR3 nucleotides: TGTGCCAGCAGCCGTTTGGCGGGACAGGGGAGTTCACCCCTCCACTTT. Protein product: CASSRLAGQGSSPLHF. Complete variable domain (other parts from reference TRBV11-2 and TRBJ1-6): EAGVAQSPRYKIIEKRQSVAFWCNPISGHATLYWYQQILGQGPKLLIQFQNNGVVDDSQLPKDRFSAERLKGVDSTLKIQPAKLEDSAVYLCASSRLAGQGSSPLHFGNGTRLTVT.

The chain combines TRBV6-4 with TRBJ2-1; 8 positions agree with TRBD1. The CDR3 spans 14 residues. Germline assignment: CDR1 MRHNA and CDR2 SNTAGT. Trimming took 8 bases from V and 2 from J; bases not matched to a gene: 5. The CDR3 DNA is TGTGCCAGCGGAGGGACAGGTCCCTACAATGAGCAGTTCTTC. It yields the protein CASGGTGPYNEQFF.

The CDR3 region has the DNA TGTGCCACCCAAGGTCCGTCCAACACTGAAGCTTTCTTT. This encodes CATQGPSNTEAFF. The V call is TRBV27, the J call TRBJ1-1, with D unresolved. Trimming removed 10 bases at V and 2 bases at J, with 14 bases between. Germline V gene data show CDR1 as MNHEY and CDR2 as SMNVEV (reference sequence). The CDR3 has 13 amino acids.

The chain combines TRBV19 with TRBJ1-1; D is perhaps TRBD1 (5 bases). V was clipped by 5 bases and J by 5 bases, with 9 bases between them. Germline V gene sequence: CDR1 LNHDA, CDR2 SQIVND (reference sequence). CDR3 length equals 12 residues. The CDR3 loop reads CASSQGWTEAFF. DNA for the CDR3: TGTGCCAGTAGTCAGGGTTGGACTGAAGCTTTCTTT.

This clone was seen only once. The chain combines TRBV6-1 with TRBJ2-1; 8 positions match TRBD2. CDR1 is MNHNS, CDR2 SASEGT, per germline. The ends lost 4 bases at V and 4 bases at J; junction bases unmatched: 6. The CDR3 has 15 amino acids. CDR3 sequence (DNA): TGTGCCAGCAGTGTCCGGGGGGGGGATTACAATGAGCAGTTCTTC. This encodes CASSVRGGDYNEQFF.

For the CDR3, the DNA is TGTGCCAGCAGTTTAGGGACAGGGGGGGTTCAGCCCCAGCATTTT. Translated, it gives CASSLGTGGVQPQHF. The chain links TRBV27 to TRBJ1-5; 11 bases agree with TRBD1. Germline lookup yields CDR1 MNHEY and CDR2 SMNVEV (reference sequence). V lost 2 bases, J lost 6 bases, and 3 bases stayed unmatched. CDR3 length: 15 residues.

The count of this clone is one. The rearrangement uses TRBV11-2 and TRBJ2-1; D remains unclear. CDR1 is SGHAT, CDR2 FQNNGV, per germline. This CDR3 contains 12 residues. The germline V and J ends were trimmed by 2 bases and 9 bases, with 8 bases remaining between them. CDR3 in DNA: TGTGCCAGCAGCTTACGTACCGTTGAGCAGTTCTTC. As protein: CASSLRTVEQFF. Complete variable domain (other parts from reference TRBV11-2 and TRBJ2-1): EAGVAQSPRYKIIEKRQSVAFWCNPISGHATLYWYQQILGQGPKLLIQFQNNGVVDDSQLPKDRFSAERLKGVDSTLKIQPAKLEDSAVYLCASSLRTVEQFFGPGTRLTVL.

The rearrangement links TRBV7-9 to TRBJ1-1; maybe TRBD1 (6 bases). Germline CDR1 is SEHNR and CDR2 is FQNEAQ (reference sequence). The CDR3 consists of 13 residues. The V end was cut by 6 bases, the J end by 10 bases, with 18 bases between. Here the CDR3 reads CASRGTGGAGAFF. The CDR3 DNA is TGTGCCAGCAGAGGAACGGGGGGGGCTGGAGCTTTCTTT.

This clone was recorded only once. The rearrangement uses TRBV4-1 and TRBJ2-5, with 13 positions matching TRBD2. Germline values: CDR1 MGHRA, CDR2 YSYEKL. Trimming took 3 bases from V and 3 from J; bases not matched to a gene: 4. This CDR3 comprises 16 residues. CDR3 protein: CASSHWTSGGKETQYF. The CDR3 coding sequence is TGCGCCAGCAGCCACTGGACTAGCGGGGGTAAAGAGACCCAGTACTTC.

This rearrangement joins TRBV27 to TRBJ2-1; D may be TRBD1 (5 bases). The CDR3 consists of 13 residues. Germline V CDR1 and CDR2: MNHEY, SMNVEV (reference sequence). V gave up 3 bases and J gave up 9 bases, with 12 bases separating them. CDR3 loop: CASSLAQGFEQFF. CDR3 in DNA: TGTGCCAGCAGTTTGGCCCAGGGTTTTGAGCAGTTCTTC.

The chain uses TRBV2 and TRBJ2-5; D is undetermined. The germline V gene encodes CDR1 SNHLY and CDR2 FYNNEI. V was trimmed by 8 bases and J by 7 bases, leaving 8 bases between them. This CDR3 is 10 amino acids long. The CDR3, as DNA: TGTGCCAGCGGCGGCGGGACCCAGTACTTC. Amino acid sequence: CASGGGTQYF.

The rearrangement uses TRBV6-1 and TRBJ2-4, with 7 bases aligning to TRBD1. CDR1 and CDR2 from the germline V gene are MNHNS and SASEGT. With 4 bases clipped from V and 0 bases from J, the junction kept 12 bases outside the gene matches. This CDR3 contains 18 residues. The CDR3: CASSVGQGVSLAKNIQYF. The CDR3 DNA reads TGTGCCAGCAGTGTGGGCCAGGGGGTCTCCCTAGCCAAAAACATTCAGTACTTC.

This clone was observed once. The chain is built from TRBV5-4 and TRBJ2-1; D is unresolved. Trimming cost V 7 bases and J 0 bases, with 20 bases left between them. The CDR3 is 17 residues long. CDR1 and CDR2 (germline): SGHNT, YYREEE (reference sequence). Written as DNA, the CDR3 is TGTGCCAGCCACCTGAGTTATTCCAGCAGCTCCTACAATGAGCAGTTCTTC. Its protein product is CASHLSYSSSSYNEQFF.

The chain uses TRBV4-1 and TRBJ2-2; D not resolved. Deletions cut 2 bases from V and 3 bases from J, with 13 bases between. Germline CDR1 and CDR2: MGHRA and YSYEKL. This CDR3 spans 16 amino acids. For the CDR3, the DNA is TGCGCCAGCAGCCAACGTCCCGGACCGTACACCGGGGAGCTGTTTTTT. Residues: CASSQRPGPYTGELFF.